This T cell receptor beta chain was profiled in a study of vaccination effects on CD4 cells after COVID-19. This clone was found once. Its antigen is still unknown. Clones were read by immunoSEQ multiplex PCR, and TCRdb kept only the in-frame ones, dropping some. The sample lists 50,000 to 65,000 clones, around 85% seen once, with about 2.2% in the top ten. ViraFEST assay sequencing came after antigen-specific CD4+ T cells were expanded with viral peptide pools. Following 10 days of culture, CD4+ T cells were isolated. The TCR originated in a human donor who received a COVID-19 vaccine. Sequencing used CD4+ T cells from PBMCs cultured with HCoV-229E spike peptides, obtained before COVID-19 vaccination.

CDR3 in amino acids: CASSLVVQGPTTELFF. The CDR3 region has the DNA TGTGCCAGCAGCTTAGTTGTACAGGGACCCACCACGGAGCTGTTTTTT. The J gene is TRBJ2-2, the V gene TRBV7-8; D may be TRBD1 (6 bases). The CDR3 has 16 residues. The V end was cut by 1 base, the J end by 10 bases, with 19 bases between. The germline V gene encodes CDR1 SGHVS and CDR2 FQNEAQ.